This T cell receptor beta chain was captured in a study of cytomegalovirus exposure and HLA in healthy donors. At the level of the study: In a previous analysis, some 120 million unique TCR beta sequences were found from some 200 million T cells. Notes on the study in general: Analyses of presence and absence presupposed an approximately uniform sequencing depth across donors. Later, an analysis found that common viral pathogens appeared to be linked with several of the most significant clusters. Reportedly, a later analysis found an Asian-associated ancestry cluster had fewer N-insertions than the approximately 640-donor mean.

Vbeta (60) and Jbeta (13) primers were used in the PCR. This table comes from immunoSEQ multiplex PCR, and its TCRdb copy is limited to in-frame clones, with some not included. The sample has some 160,000 clones, about two thirds seen once. Germline V gene data show CDR1 as SEHNR and CDR2 as FQNEAQ (reference sequence). CDR3 length equals 13 residues. V shed 4 bases and J shed 2 bases, with 8 bases lying between them. This clone was counted between two and nine times. Its antigen is not identified. Material: PBMCs. The clonotype originates from a man aged 35 to 55 in good health and CMV-seronegative. This chain uses TRBV7-9 with TRBJ2-5; D might be TRBD1 (6 bases). The CDR3 nucleotides read TGTGCCAGCAGCTCAGGGGCTCAAGAGACCCAGTACTTC. Protein sequence: CASSSGAQETQYF.